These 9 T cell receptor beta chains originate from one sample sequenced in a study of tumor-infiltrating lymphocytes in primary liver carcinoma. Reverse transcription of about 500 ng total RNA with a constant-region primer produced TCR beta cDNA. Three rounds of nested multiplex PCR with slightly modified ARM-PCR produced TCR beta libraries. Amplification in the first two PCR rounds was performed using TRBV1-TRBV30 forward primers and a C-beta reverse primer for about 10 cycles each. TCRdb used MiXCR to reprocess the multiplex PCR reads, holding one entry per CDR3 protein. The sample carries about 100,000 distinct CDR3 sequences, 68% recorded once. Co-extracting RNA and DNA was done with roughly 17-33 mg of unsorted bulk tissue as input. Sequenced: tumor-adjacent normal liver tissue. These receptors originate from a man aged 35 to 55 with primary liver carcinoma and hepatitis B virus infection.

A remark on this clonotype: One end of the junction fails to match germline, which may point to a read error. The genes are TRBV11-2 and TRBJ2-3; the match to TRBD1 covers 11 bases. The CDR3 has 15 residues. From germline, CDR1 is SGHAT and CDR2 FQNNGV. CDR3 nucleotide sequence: TGTACCAGCAGCTCAGTCCCGGGACAGGGGGATAAGCAGTATTTT. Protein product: CTSSSVPGQGDKQYF.

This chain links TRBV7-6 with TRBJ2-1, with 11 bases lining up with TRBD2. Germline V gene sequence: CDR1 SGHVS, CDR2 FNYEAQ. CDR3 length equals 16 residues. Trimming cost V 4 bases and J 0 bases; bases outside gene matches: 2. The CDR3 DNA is TGTGCCAGCAGCTCCCTAGCGGGAGGCTCCTACAATGAGCAGTTCTTC. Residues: CASSSLAGGSYNEQFF.

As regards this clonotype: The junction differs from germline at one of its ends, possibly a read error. The CDR3 DNA is TGTGCCAGCAGCTCTGGCGCTAGCGGGATTAGCACAGATACGCAGTGTTTT. This translates into CASSSGASGISTDTQCF. V and J are TRBV11-2 and TRBJ2-3; 9 bases agree with TRBD2. This CDR3 comprises 17 residues. Per the germline V gene, CDR1 is SGHAT and CDR2 is FQNNGV. The variable domain in full, completed from reference TRBV11-2 and TRBJ2-3, reads EAGVAQSPRYKIIEKRQSVAFWCNPISGHATLYWYQQILGQGPKLLIQFQNNGVVDDSQLPKDRFSAERLKGVDSTLKIQPAKLEDSAVYLCASSSGASGISTDTQCFGPGTRLTVL.

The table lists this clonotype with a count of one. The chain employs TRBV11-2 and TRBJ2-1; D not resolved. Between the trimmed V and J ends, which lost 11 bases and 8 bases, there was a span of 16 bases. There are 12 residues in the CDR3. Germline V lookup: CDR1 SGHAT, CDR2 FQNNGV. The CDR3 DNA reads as TGTGCCGGTAGCATAACTGGCTATGAGCAGTTCTTC. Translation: CAGSITGYEQFF.

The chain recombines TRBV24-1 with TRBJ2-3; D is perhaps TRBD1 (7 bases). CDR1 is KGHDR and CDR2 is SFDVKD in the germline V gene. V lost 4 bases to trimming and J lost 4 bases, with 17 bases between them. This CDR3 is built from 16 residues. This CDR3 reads CATSEPRQGLADTQYF. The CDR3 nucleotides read TGTGCCACCAGTGAGCCTAGACAGGGACTGGCAGATACGCAGTATTTT.

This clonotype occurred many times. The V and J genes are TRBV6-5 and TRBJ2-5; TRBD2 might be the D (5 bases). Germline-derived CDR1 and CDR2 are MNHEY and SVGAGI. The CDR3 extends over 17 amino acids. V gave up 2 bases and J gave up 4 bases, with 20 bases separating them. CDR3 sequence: CASSYRRSDPEAETQYF. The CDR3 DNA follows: TGTGCCAGCAGTTACAGAAGGTCGGACCCGGAGGCAGAGACCCAGTACTTC.

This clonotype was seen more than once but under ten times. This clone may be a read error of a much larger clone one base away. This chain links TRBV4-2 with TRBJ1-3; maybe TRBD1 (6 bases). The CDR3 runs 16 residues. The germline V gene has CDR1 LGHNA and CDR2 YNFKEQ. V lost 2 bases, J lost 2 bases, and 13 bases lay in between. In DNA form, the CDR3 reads TGTGCCAGCAGCCAAACGGTTAGGGGGGCTGGAAACACCATATATTTT. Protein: CASSQTVRGAGNTIYF.

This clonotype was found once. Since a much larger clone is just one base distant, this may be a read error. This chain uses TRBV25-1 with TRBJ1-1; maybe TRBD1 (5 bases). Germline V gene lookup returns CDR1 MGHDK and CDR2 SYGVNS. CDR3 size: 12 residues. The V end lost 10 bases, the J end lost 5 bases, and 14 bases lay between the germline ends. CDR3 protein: CAITDKRTEAFF. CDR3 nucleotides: TGTGCCATCACGGACAAGAGGACTGAAGCTTTCTTT.

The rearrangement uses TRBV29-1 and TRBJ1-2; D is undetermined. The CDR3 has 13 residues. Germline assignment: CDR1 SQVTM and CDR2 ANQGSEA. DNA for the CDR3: TGCCGCGCTGAAGCACCAGGAGTTGGTGGCTACACCTTC. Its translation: CRAEAPGVGGYTF.